This entry lists 27 T cell receptor beta chains sequenced from one sample in a study of cytomegalovirus exposure and HLA in healthy donors. Libraries were prepared by immunoSEQ multiplex PCR; TCRdb keeps only in-frame clonotypes and omits some of them. The sample yields fewer than 300,000 clones, 88% seen once. The sample was PBMCs. The receptor set was obtained from a woman aged 18-29 years in good health and CMV-seronegative.

With respect to this clone: Other DNA sequences of this sample code for an identical CDR3. The chain has TRBV19 and TRBJ1-2; the D gene is possibly TRBD1 (5 bases). CDR1 is LNHDA, CDR2 SQIVND, per germline (reference sequence). V gave up 9 bases and J gave up 4 bases, with 12 bases separating them. The CDR3 totals 12 residues. The CDR3 is CASSGHLYGYTF. Here the CDR3 DNA reads TGTGCCAGCTCCGGACACCTCTATGGCTACACCTTC. The variable domain in full, completed from reference TRBV19 and TRBJ1-2, reads DGGITQSPKYLFRKEGQNVTLSCEQNLNHDAMYWYRQDPGQGLRLIYYSQIVNDFQKGDIAEGYSVSREKKESFPLTVTSAQKNPTAFYLCASSGHLYGYTFGSGTRLTVV.

This chain connects TRBV5-6 to TRBJ2-1; 14 nucleotides agree with TRBD2. Germline V gene lookup returns CDR1 SGHDT and CDR2 YYEEEE. Losses at the gene ends were 5 bases for V and 5 bases for J; bases not matched to a gene: 12. The CDR3 consists of 18 residues. The CDR3: CASSVGLAGVSVNNEQFF. The CDR3 coding sequence is TGTGCCAGCAGTGTGGGACTAGCGGGAGTTTCCGTGAACAATGAGCAGTTCTTC.

The CDR3 protein is CASRSIYEQYF. DNA for the CDR3: TGTGCCAGCAGATCCATCTACGAGCAGTACTTC. The chain joins TRBV28 to TRBJ2-7, with unresolved D. Trimming pared 6 bases from V and 3 bases from J, leaving 6 bases between. Germline V gives CDR1 MDHEN, CDR2 SYDVKM. This CDR3 has 11 residues.

This sequence joins TRBV27 and TRBJ2-2, with TRBD2 as a possible D gene (5 bases). The CDR3 covers 19 residues. Between the trimmed V and J ends, which lost 0 bases and 0 bases, there was a span of 17 bases. Germline V CDR1 and CDR2: MNHEY, SMNVEV (reference sequence). This chain's CDR3 is CASSLSNTDWHANTGELFF. CDR3 nucleotides: TGTGCCAGCAGTTTATCGAATACGGACTGGCACGCGAACACCGGGGAGCTGTTTTTT.

The chain's CDR3 is CAILAGHEQYF. CDR3 nucleotide sequence: TGTGCCATACTAGCGGGACACGAGCAGTACTTC. The gene calls are TRBV28 and TRBJ2-7, with 10 bases matching TRBD2. The germline V gene has CDR1 MDHEN and CDR2 SYDVKM. V shed 10 bases and J 5 bases; nucleotides not matched to a gene: 2. The CDR3 extends over 11 amino acids.

In nucleotides, the CDR3 is TGTGCCAGCAGCGTAGCAGGGACTAATGAAAAACTGTTTTTT. It specifies CASSVAGTNEKLFF. V is TRBV9 and J is TRBJ1-4; D may be TRBD1 (5 bases). The CDR3 length is 14 residues. CDR1 and CDR2 (germline): SGDLS, YYNGEE. Trimming took 0 bases from V and 2 from J, leaving 5 bases between them.

This rearrangement joins TRBV5-4 to TRBJ2-1, with TRBD2 identical over 8 bases. Germline-derived CDR1 and CDR2 are SGHNT and YYREEE (reference sequence). The CDR3 extends over 12 amino acids. With 2 bases clipped from V and 14 bases from J, the junction kept 6 bases outside the gene matches. The CDR3: CASSFGAGVEFF. The CDR3 DNA reads TGTGCCAGCAGCTTCGGAGCGGGAGTTGAGTTCTTC.

The genes are TRBV9 and TRBJ2-7, with 8 bases aligning to TRBD2. This CDR3 has 15 amino acids. Per germline, CDR1 SGDLS and CDR2 YYNGEE. V was pared by 3 bases and J by 3 bases, with 8 bases of the junction left unmatched. CDR3 region: CASSEGSGSDYEQYF. CDR3 nucleotides: TGTGCCAGCAGCGAGGGGAGCGGGAGTGACTACGAGCAGTACTTC. Looking up the rest from reference TRBV9 and TRBJ2-7 gives the full variable domain: DSGVTQTPKHLITATGQRVTLRCSPRSGDLSVYWYQQSLDQGLQFLIQYYNGEERAKGNILERFSAQQFPDLHSELNLSSLELGDSALYFCASSEGSGSDYEQYFGPGTRLTVT.

V usage is TRBV14 and J usage is TRBJ2-5; no firm D call. Germline CDR1 and CDR2: SGHDN and FVKESK. The CDR3 has 11 residues. Trimming pared 4 bases from V and 5 bases from J, leaving 5 bases between. Written as DNA, the CDR3 is TGTGCCAGCAGCCCCGGGGAGACCCAGTACTTC. Translating it yields CASSPGETQYF.

The chain couples TRBV9 to TRBJ2-7, with 9 bases identical to TRBD2. V dropped 4 bases and J dropped 2; count of bases not matched to a gene: 19. The CDR3 runs to 19 residues. Germline V lookup: CDR1 SGDLS, CDR2 YYNGEE. As DNA, the CDR3 is TGTGCCAGCAGCCCACATGGGTCGTTGCTAGCGGGAACAGCCTACGAGCAGTACTTC. Translated, it gives CASSPHGSLLAGTAYEQYF.

The rearrangement joins TRBV6-5 to TRBJ2-1, with D unclear. The CDR3 is 15 amino acids. Trimming removed 6 bases at V and 7 bases at J, with 19 bases between. Germline assignment: CDR1 MNHEY and CDR2 SVGAGI. Here the CDR3 reads CASSDHIGELNEQFF. CDR3 bases: TGTGCCAGCAGCGACCACATAGGAGAGCTTAATGAGCAGTTCTTC.

The chain carries TRBV2 and TRBJ2-3; TRBD2 matches 10 bases. The CDR3 length is 16 residues. Germline V CDR1 and CDR2: SNHLY, FYNNEI. J was trimmed by 0 bases and V by 4 bases; bases with no gene match: 4. The CDR3 here is CASSGSGRASTDTQYF. As DNA, the CDR3 is TGTGCCAGCAGTGGGAGCGGGAGGGCTAGCACAGATACGCAGTATTTT.

This clone was seen a handful of times. V and J are TRBV5-4 and TRBJ2-7; 9 nucleotides match TRBD2. CDR1 and CDR2 from the germline V gene are SGHNT and YYREEE (reference sequence). The CDR3 loop spans 13 amino acids. The junction had 3 bases not matched to a gene; V was cut back by 5 bases and J by 3 bases. The CDR3 is CASRFSGSYEQYF. In nucleotides, the CDR3 is TGTGCCAGCAGGTTTAGCGGGAGCTACGAGCAGTACTTC.

V and J are TRBV27 and TRBJ2-7, with 9 bases identical to TRBD2. Germline V gene sequence: CDR1 MNHEY, CDR2 SMNVEV (reference sequence). The J segment lost 2 bases and the V segment lost 3 bases, leaving 5 bases of the junction unmatched. The CDR3 is 15 residues long. CDR3 residues: CASSLGLAGPYEQYF. The CDR3 DNA follows: TGTGCCAGCAGTTTGGGGCTAGCGGGACCCTACGAGCAGTACTTC.

The CDR3 protein is CASSSKTSGAYEQYF. CDR3 nucleotide sequence: TGCGCCAGCAGCTCTAAGACTAGCGGGGCCTACGAGCAGTACTTC. V gene TRBV5-1 combines with J gene TRBJ2-7, with 11 bases identical to TRBD2. Germline values: CDR1 SGHRS, CDR2 YFSETQ. This CDR3 spans 15 amino acids. V dropped 3 bases and J dropped 2; count of bases not matched to a gene: 4.

The chain recombines TRBV5-1 with TRBJ2-7; 7 bases agree with TRBD1. With V trimmed by 4 bases and J by 3 bases, 7 bases remained unmatched. Germline assignment: CDR1 SGHRS and CDR2 YFSETQ. The CDR3 contains 14 residues. CDR3 DNA: TGCGCCAGCAGCAACCGGGACAGAAACTACGAGCAGTACTTC. Its translation: CASSNRDRNYEQYF.

This rearrangement joins TRBV28 to TRBJ2-5; unclear D gene. Deletions cut 5 bases from V and 2 bases from J, with 12 bases between. Germline CDR1 and CDR2: MDHEN and SYDVKM. This CDR3 is 14 amino acids long. Here the CDR3 reads CASSPMALQETQYF. The CDR3 DNA is TGTGCCAGCAGTCCGATGGCTCTTCAAGAGACCCAGTACTTC.

The chain links TRBV18 to TRBJ2-1, with 9 bases identical to TRBD1. CDR3 size: 16 residues. V lost 4 bases to trimming and J lost 6 bases; unmatched junction nucleotides: 10. The germline gives CDR1 KGHSH, CDR2 LQKENI. The CDR3 is CASSHARDRVGNEQFF. The CDR3 coding sequence is TGTGCCAGCTCACATGCCCGGGACAGGGTTGGCAATGAGCAGTTCTTC.

This clone occurred a few times. CDR3 amino acids: CASSSVGGTGELFF. Written as DNA, the CDR3 is TGTGCCAGCAGCTCCGTGGGGGGCACCGGGGAGCTGTTTTTT. The chain carries TRBV7-9 and TRBJ2-2, with D possibly matching TRBD2 (6 bases). V shed 4 bases and J shed 4 bases, with 10 bases lying between them. The CDR3 spans 14 residues. The germline V gene has CDR1 SEHNR and CDR2 FQNEAQ (reference sequence).

This clone was detected a few times. J is TRBJ2-7 and V is TRBV29-1; D is perhaps TRBD2 (5 bases). This CDR3 is 13 amino acids long. Trimming took 8 bases from V and 3 from J, leaving 17 bases between them. From germline, CDR1 is SQVTM and CDR2 ANQGSEA. The CDR3 sequence is CSLYPWGVYEQYF. The DNA for the CDR3 is TGCAGCCTTTATCCTTGGGGAGTCTACGAGCAGTACTTC.

The chain carries TRBV28 and TRBJ2-1; D is perhaps TRBD2 (6 bases). Germline V gene sequence: CDR1 MDHEN, CDR2 SYDVKM. The V and J ends lost 10 bases and 4 bases respectively, with 11 bases between them. This CDR3 is built from 12 residues. The CDR3 spells CATRDSYNEQFF. The DNA for the CDR3 is TGTGCCACCCGGGACTCTTACAATGAGCAGTTCTTC. The full variable domain, rest sourced from reference TRBV28 and TRBJ2-1, is DVKVTQSSRYLVKRTGEKVFLECVQDMDHENMFWYRQDPGLGLRLIYFSYDVKMKEKGDIPEGYSVSREKKERFSLILESASTNQTSMYLCATRDSYNEQFFGPGTRLTVL.

This chain links TRBV4-1 with TRBJ2-5, with 7 bases aligning to TRBD1. Germline V gene sequence: CDR1 MGHRA, CDR2 YSYEKL. The V segment lost 2 bases and the J segment 4 bases; nucleotides outside the gene matches: 7. The CDR3 contains 15 residues. This CDR3 reads CASSQLTGFGETQYF. Here the CDR3 DNA reads TGCGCCAGCAGCCAATTGACAGGGTTCGGAGAGACCCAGTACTTC.

V gene TRBV6-5 combines with J gene TRBJ2-7; 7 nucleotides agree with TRBD1. Germline V gene data show CDR1 as MNHEY and CDR2 as SVGAGI. V lost 2 bases, J lost 2 bases, and 0 bases stayed unmatched. This CDR3 has 13 amino acids. The DNA of the CDR3 is TGTGCCAGCAGTTACCAGGGGGCCTACGAGCAGTACTTC. Residues: CASSYQGAYEQYF.

About this clone: The sample carries other DNA sequences with the same CDR3. The chain is built from TRBV5-1 and TRBJ2-7, with 9 bases lining up with TRBD1. There are 14 residues in the CDR3. From germline, CDR1 is SGHRS and CDR2 YFSETQ. The J segment lost 0 bases and the V segment lost 4 bases, leaving 2 bases of the junction unmatched. CDR3 nucleotide sequence: TGCGCCAGCAGCGTGGGACAGGGCTCCTACGAGCAGTACTTC. Protein product: CASSVGQGSYEQYF. Complete variable domain (other parts from reference TRBV5-1 and TRBJ2-7): KAGVTQTPRYLIKTRGQQVTLSCSPISGHRSVSWYQQTPGQGLQFLFEYFSETQRNKGNFPGRFSGRQFSNSRSEMNVSTLELGDSALYLCASSVGQGSYEQYFGPGTRLTVT.

The genes are TRBV19 and TRBJ2-1; 16 bases line up with TRBD2. Looked up from germline, CDR1 is LNHDA and CDR2 is SQIVND (reference sequence). Trimming at V came to 3 bases and at J to 12 bases, leaving 5 bases not matched to a gene. This CDR3 region has 15 residues. Here the CDR3 reads CASSIYGTSGRGQFF. CDR3 sequence (DNA): TGTGCCAGTAGTATTTACGGGACTAGCGGGAGGGGGCAGTTCTTC.

V usage is TRBV6-5 and J usage is TRBJ2-7, with 9 bases aligning to TRBD1. With 1 base clipped from V and 6 bases from J, the junction kept 7 bases outside the gene matches. The CDR3 spans 15 residues. Germline V gene data show CDR1 as MNHEY and CDR2 as SVGAGI. The CDR3: CASSYLDRGSAEQYF. CDR3 in DNA: TGTGCCAGCAGTTACTTGGACAGGGGATCGGCCGAGCAGTACTTC.

The gene calls are TRBV6-5 and TRBJ1-2; a possible D gene is TRBD1 (6 bases). Germline V lookup: CDR1 MNHEY, CDR2 SVGAGI. V lost 3 bases and J lost 8, with 16 bases in between. The CDR3 sequence is 14 residues long. The chain's CDR3 is CASSYRTGNVGYTF. In DNA form, the CDR3 reads TGTGCCAGCAGTTATCGCACAGGGAATGTAGGCTACACCTTC.